The TCR beta chain under discussion was sequenced for a study of technical replicates of blood from several donors (dated by TCRdb to about 2017). The CDR3 measures 18 amino acids from cysteine to phenylalanine. The entry retains the CDR3 DNA only, 54 bases that are in frame from base 1. The germline V gene (reference sequence) specifies MNHEY as CDR1 and SMNVEV as CDR2. V drops 2 bases and J drops 3 bases, leaving 23 bases in between. Receptor libraries were prepared by the immunoSEQ multiplex PCR assay. Not all clones reach the TCRdb copy of this immuneACCESS table, which keeps in-frame sequences only. Checked studies attribute under half of the gap to unresolved V genes and leave the rest unexplained. This sample comprises tens of thousands of clones, 95% to 97% of them detected only once. Approximately 0.2% of the sample goes to the ten largest clones. With regard to this clone: This receptor's antigen is unknown. No much larger clone is present one base from it, and per-base qualities are unavailable.

The sample taken for sequencing was T cells isolated from PBMCs. Recombination joined TRBV27 with TRBJ2-7; no D segment can be confidently identified. This sequence originates from a human donor in good health. The CDR3 in this case is CASSLGLGRQPPDYEQYF. The bases are TGTGCCAGCAGTTTAGGGTTGGGCCGCCAACCACCCGACTACGAGCAGTACTTC.